This TCR beta chain was recovered during a study of T cells after yellow fever vaccination. Findings and limits, study-wide: A large majority of primary-vaccination clones showed up again after the booster (about 96% CD4, 75% to 90% CD8).

By 5'RACE template switching, TCR cDNA was produced, with a universal primer site and UMIs added in the process. TCRdb passed the 5' RACE reads through MiXCR, listing each CDR3 protein once. The sample has around 590,000 distinct CDR3 sequences, around 12% seen once. Per germline, CDR1 SGHVS and CDR2 FNYEAQ. Trimming shortened V by 5 bases and J by 3 bases, and 8 bases separated the two germline ends. The CDR3 sequence is 12 residues long. This clonotype was found many times. Its target is not known. The clonotype originates from a man aged 25 to 40 who received the YFV17D yellow fever vaccine. The J gene is TRBJ2-7, the V gene TRBV7-6; D is uncertain. Sequenced material: PBMCs, taken on the day of the yellow fever booster vaccination. CDR3 sequence: CASSRDIYEQYF. The CDR3, as DNA: TGTGCCAGCAGCCGCGACATCTACGAGCAGTACTTC.